This TCR beta chain was profiled in a study of cytomegalovirus exposure and HLA in healthy donors. This PCR relied on a set of 60 Vbeta primers and 13 Jbeta primers. Here immunoSEQ multiplex PCR was the method, and the copy in TCRdb shows in-frame clones only, minus some. Here the sample spans over 90,000 clones, around 60% being singletons. Source material: PBMCs. This receptor was identified in a man aged 60 to 75 in good health and CMV-seronegative.

The CDR3 reads CASSRDSWHGYTF. The CDR3 bases are TGTGCCAGCAGTCGGGACAGCTGGCATGGCTACACCTTC. The rearrangement joins TRBV6-6 to TRBJ1-2; 7 bases line up with TRBD1. The CDR3 contains 13 residues. In germline, CDR1 is MNHNY, CDR2 SVGAGI (reference sequence). The V segment lost 5 bases and the J segment 6 bases; nucleotides outside the gene matches: 6.